Given below is one TCR beta chain in context. This sample is drawn from a study of control samples from healthy donors and cancer patients. The protocol was immunoSEQ multiplex PCR, while the TCRdb copy is restricted to in-frame clones and leaves out a portion. The table includes about 110,000 clones, 90% detected once. Trimming stripped 2 bases from V and 0 bases from J, with 5 bases between. CDR1 is SNHLY, CDR2 FYNNEI, per germline. This CDR3 contains 14 residues. Sequencing used blood. The gene calls are TRBV2 and TRBJ1-5; D is unresolved. This TCR derives from a human donor in good health. The donor label of this sample is uncertain. The CDR3 coding sequence is TGTGCCAGCAGTGAAAGTAGTAGCAATCAGCCCCAGCATTTT. Its protein is CASSESSSNQPQHF.